These 29 T cell receptor beta chains were all obtained from the same sample, sequenced in a study of siplizumab effects on memory and regulatory T cells (dated by TCRdb to about 2019). The library was produced with the immunoSEQ multiplex PCR assay. Imported from immuneACCESS, the table was reduced by TCRdb to in-frame sequences with V and J called. These copies leave out some clones; in studies compared against another copy, an unresolved V gene accounts for under half, and the cause of the remainder is not known. The table for this sample lists over 100,000 clones; approximately 90% of them were counted only once. Approximately 0.73% of the sample lies in the top ten. Sequences were obtained from Tregs sorted from blood. Receptors were obtained from a human donor in good health.

The V and J genes are TRBV5-1 and TRBJ2-7; 7 bases are shared with TRBD2. Germline V gene data show CDR1 as SGHRS and CDR2 as YFSETQ. Unmatched junction bases numbered 4, after V lost 1 base and J lost 3 bases. The CDR3 loop spans 14 amino acids. CDR3 coding DNA: TGCGCCAGCAGCTTGATAGCGGGCAACTACGAGCAGTACTTC. Translating it yields CASSLIAGNYEQYF. The complete variable domain, with remaining parts taken from reference TRBV5-1 and TRBJ2-7, reads KAGVTQTPRYLIKTRGQQVTLSCSPISGHRSVSWYQQTPGQGLQFLFEYFSETQRNKGNFPGRFSGRQFSNSRSEMNVSTLELGDSALYLCASSLIAGNYEQYFGPGTRLTVT.

The V call is TRBV2, the J call TRBJ2-2; no definite D call. CDR1 is SNHLY and CDR2 is FYNNEI in the germline V gene. This CDR3 contains 14 residues. Trimming removed 5 bases from V and 1 base from J, with 8 bases in between. In DNA form, the CDR3 reads TGTGCCAGCAGTACTCTGATGAACACCGGGGAGCTGTTTTTT. Its protein is CASSTLMNTGELFF. Full variable domain (remainder filled in from reference TRBV2 and TRBJ2-2): EPEVTQTPSHQVTQMGQEVILRCVPISNHLYFYWYRQILGQKVEFLVSFYNNEISEKSEIFDDQFSVERPDGSNFTLKIRSTKLEDSAMYFCASSTLMNTGELFFGEGSRLTVL.

The chain employs TRBV6-9 and TRBJ1-2; 8 nucleotides agree with TRBD1. CDR1 is MNHGY and CDR2 is SVAAGI in the germline V gene. The CDR3 is made up of 14 amino acids. The V and J ends lost 4 bases and 2 bases, in that order; junction bases with no gene match: 3. The CDR3 reads CASSWTGSNYGYTF. Here the CDR3 DNA reads TGTGCCAGCAGTTGGACAGGGTCCAACTATGGCTACACCTTC.

V gene TRBV18 combines with J gene TRBJ1-4, with 12 bases aligning to TRBD1. CDR1 is KGHSH and CDR2 is LQKENI in the germline V gene. The CDR3 runs 16 residues. Unmatched junction bases numbered 5, after V lost 6 bases and J lost 3 bases. In DNA form, the CDR3 reads TGTGCCAGCTCTTTGGGACAGGGGGCGGCTAATGAAAAACTGTTTTTT. This encodes CASSLGQGAANEKLFF.

The V gene is TRBV5-1, the J gene TRBJ1-3; no clear D. The CDR3 covers 15 residues. V was pared by 0 bases and J by 4 bases, with 11 bases between. In germline, CDR1 is SGHRS, CDR2 YFSETQ. The CDR3 protein is CASSLESSGGNTIYF. CDR3 DNA sequence: TGCGCCAGCAGCTTGGAGAGTTCTGGAGGAAACACCATATATTTT.

The V call is TRBV9, the J call TRBJ2-3, with 8 bases lining up with TRBD2. The germline gives CDR1 SGDLS, CDR2 YYNGEE. V was pared by 0 bases and J by 4 bases, with 7 bases of the junction left unmatched. This CDR3 has 16 residues. The chain's CDR3 is CASSVEGGGHPDTQYF. The CDR3 nucleotides read TGTGCCAGCAGCGTAGAAGGCGGGGGGCATCCAGATACGCAGTATTTT.

The rearrangement links TRBV7-9 to TRBJ2-2; the D call may be TRBD1 or TRBD2 (6 bases each). The ends were cut back, 5 bases at V and 7 bases at J, with 17 bases in the middle. The CDR3 has 15 amino acids. The germline V gene has CDR1 SEHNR and CDR2 FQNEAQ (reference sequence). CDR3 region: CASSPRRGSIGELFF. CDR3 sequence (DNA): TGTGCCAGCAGCCCCCGGAGGGGGTCTATCGGGGAGCTGTTTTTT. Looking up the rest from reference TRBV7-9 and TRBJ2-2 gives the full variable domain: DTGVSQNPRHKITKRGQNVTFRCDPISEHNRLYWYRQTLGQGPEFLTYFQNEAQLEKSRLLSDRFSAERPKGSFSTLEIQRTEQGDSAMYLCASSPRRGSIGELFFGEGSRLTVL.

The chain carries TRBV7-2 and TRBJ1-2; possible D gene TRBD1, 5 bases. Trimming removed 2 bases at V and 7 bases at J, with 14 bases between. The CDR3 is 14 residues long. Germline V gives CDR1 SGHTA, CDR2 FQGNSA. CDR3 protein: CASSLLSGLLGYTF. The CDR3 DNA sequence: TGTGCCAGCAGCTTACTATCAGGGCTGCTTGGCTACACCTTC.

CDR3 sequence: CVPREMVVIGNTIYF. The CDR3 DNA reads TGCGTTCCCAGGGAAATGGTAGTAATAGGAAACACCATATATTTT. The chain is built from TRBV23-1 and TRBJ1-3; TRBD1 might be the D (5 bases). TRBV23-1 qualifies as an ORF whose function is uncertain. The CDR3 sequence is 15 residues long.

CDR3 DNA sequence: TGTGCCAGCAGTGCTTCTAGGGGGTCCTATAATTCACCCCTCCACTTT. Translated, it gives CASSASRGSYNSPLHF. The chain is built from TRBV5-4 and TRBJ1-6; possibly TRBD1 for D (6 bases). CDR3 size: 16 residues. V lost 5 bases to trimming and J lost 1 base, with 13 bases between them. Germline assignment: CDR1 SGHNT and CDR2 YYREEE (reference sequence).

The gene calls are TRBV4-1 and TRBJ1-3; D possibly corresponds to TRBD1 (6 bases). The CDR3 sequence is 18 residues long. V was clipped by 0 bases and J by 8 bases, with 23 bases between them. Germline values: CDR1 MGHRA, CDR2 YSYEKL. CDR3 in amino acids: CASSQEVMGGPGGDTIYF. As DNA, the CDR3 is TGCGCCAGCAGCCAAGAAGTTATGGGGGGGCCTGGCGGGGACACCATATATTTT.

This chain uses TRBV19 with TRBJ2-5; 9 bases fit TRBD2. V shed 1 base, J shed 1 base, and the junction held 4 bases outside the gene matches. The CDR3 sequence is 16 residues long. The germline V gene encodes CDR1 LNHDA and CDR2 SQIVND (reference sequence). This CDR3 is CASSIAWRGGQETQYF. The DNA of the CDR3 is TGTGCCAGTAGTATAGCCTGGCGGGGGGGCCAAGAGACCCAGTACTTC.

The rearrangement links TRBV5-1 to TRBJ2-7; 11 bases are shared with TRBD1. The length of the CDR3 is 16 residues. Losses at the gene ends were 4 bases for V and 3 bases for J; bases not matched to a gene: 9. CDR1 SGHRS and CDR2 YFSETQ come from the germline V gene. CDR3 in DNA: TGCGCCAGCAGCCCGACGGACAGGGGGCCTTTCTACGAGCAGTACTTC. The encoded protein is CASSPTDRGPFYEQYF.

This chain uses TRBV11-3 with TRBJ2-1, with D possibly TRBD2 on 5 matching bases. Trimming took 8 bases from V and 3 from J, leaving 8 bases between them. This CDR3 comprises 12 residues. CDR1 and CDR2 from the germline V gene are SGHNT and YENEEA. In nucleotides, the CDR3 is TGTGCCAGCGGGAGCAGCTACAATGAGCAGTTCTTC. Protein product: CASGSSYNEQFF. Combining the CDR3 with reference TRBV11-3 and TRBJ2-1 gives the whole variable domain EAGVVQSPRYKIIEKKQPVAFWCNPISGHNTLYWYLQNLGQGPELLIRYENEEAVDDSQLPKDRFSAERLKGVDSTLKIQPAELGDSAVYLCASGSSYNEQFFGPGTRLTVL.

The chain uses TRBV5-1 and TRBJ1-1; D may be TRBD1 (5 bases). This CDR3 has 15 residues. The germline V and J ends were trimmed by 2 bases and 4 bases, with 15 bases remaining between them. Germline V gene sequence: CDR1 SGHRS, CDR2 YFSETQ. This CDR3 reads CASSLAGPSGTEAFF. CDR3 coding DNA: TGCGCCAGCAGCTTAGCAGGGCCCTCGGGCACTGAAGCTTTCTTT.

V is TRBV5-1 and J is TRBJ2-5; D may be TRBD1 (5 bases). Germline loops: CDR1 SGHRS, CDR2 YFSETQ. The CDR3 spans 16 residues. V shed 1 base and J shed 4 bases, with 17 bases lying between them. DNA for the CDR3: TGCGCCAGCAGCTTGAATGACCCTACAGGTGTAGAGACCCAGTACTTC. It codes for CASSLNDPTGVETQYF.

This clone was recorded a few times. The rearrangement joins TRBV10-3 to TRBJ2-2; D remains unclear. V shed 4 bases and J shed 5 bases, with 2 bases lying between them. CDR1 and CDR2 (germline): ENHRY, SYGVKD. The CDR3 has 11 amino acids. CDR3 DNA sequence: TGTGCCATCAGTGTGACCGGGGAGCTGTTTTTT. Encoded protein: CAISVTGELFF.

The chain's CDR3 is CASSTGQGTNTEAFF. The CDR3 nucleotides read TGCGCCAGCAGCACAGGACAAGGAACGAACACTGAAGCTTTCTTT. The chain is built from TRBV5-1 and TRBJ1-1, with D possibly matching TRBD1 (5 bases). Looked up from germline, CDR1 is SGHRS and CDR2 is YFSETQ. The CDR3 covers 15 residues. V was shortened by 4 bases and J by 1 base, with 14 bases between the two germline ends.

This sequence joins TRBV7-2 and TRBJ2-1; no clear D gene. Germline CDR1 SGHTA, CDR2 FQGNSA. V lost 7 bases, J lost 6 bases, and 13 bases lay in between. There are 13 residues in the CDR3. In nucleotides, the CDR3 is TGTGCCAGCACCCGTCAGGCCGGCAATGAGCAGTTCTTC. This codes for CASTRQAGNEQFF.

Notes on this clone: Other nucleotide sequences from this sample produce the same CDR3. The chain links TRBV6-4 to TRBJ1-2; TRBD1 might be the D (6 bases). Per the germline V gene, CDR1 is MRHNA and CDR2 is SNTAGT. The CDR3 extends over 12 amino acids. V gave up 2 bases and J gave up 5 bases, with 6 bases separating them. The DNA for the CDR3 is TGTGCCAGCAGTGACCAGGGGTATGGCTACACCTTC. As protein: CASSDQGYGYTF.

V is TRBV11-3 and J is TRBJ2-1, with D possibly called TRBD1 or TRBD2 (5 bases each). The germline V and J ends were trimmed by 5 bases and 9 bases, with 17 bases remaining between them. The CDR3 extends over 14 amino acids. Germline values: CDR1 SGHNT, CDR2 YENEEA. The CDR3 region is CASSLYPRGGEQFF. Written as DNA, the CDR3 is TGTGCCAGCAGCCTGTATCCACGGGGCGGTGAGCAGTTCTTC.

The chain uses TRBV7-2 and TRBJ1-2; the D is unclear. Trimming left V 5 bases short and J 4 bases short, with 14 bases between. The CDR3 contains 14 residues. CDR1 is SGHTA and CDR2 is FQGNSA in the germline V gene. This CDR3 reads CASSPRLSPYGYTF. CDR3 DNA sequence: TGTGCCAGCAGCCCCCGACTGTCTCCCTATGGCTACACCTTC.

The J gene is TRBJ2-1, the V gene TRBV18, with TRBD2 matching over 11 bases. Germline CDR1 and CDR2: KGHSH and LQKENI. This CDR3 has 15 amino acids. Trimming removed 3 bases from V and 8 bases from J; junction bases left unmatched: 6. The CDR3 here is CASSPIAGGIDEQFF. For the CDR3, the DNA is TGTGCCAGCTCACCGATAGCGGGAGGGATCGATGAGCAGTTCTTC. Using reference TRBV18 and TRBJ2-1 for the parts outside the CDR3, the full variable domain is NAGVMQNPRHLVRRRGQEARLRCSPMKGHSHVYWYRQLPEEGLKFMVYLQKENIIDESGMPKERFSAEFPKEGPSILRIQQVVRGDSAAYFCASSPIAGGIDEQFFGPGTRLTVL.

The rearrangement uses TRBV19 and TRBJ2-6, with D possibly called TRBD1 or TRBD2 (5 bases each). V lost 7 bases to trimming and J lost 2 bases, with 15 bases between them. The CDR3 has 16 residues. Germline V CDR1 and CDR2: LNHDA, SQIVND (reference sequence). CDR3 residues: CASMGTGRAGANVLTF. The CDR3 coding sequence is TGTGCCAGTATGGGGACGGGCCGGGCTGGGGCCAACGTCCTGACTTTC.

The J gene is TRBJ2-1, the V gene TRBV6-4; 9 bases fit TRBD2. Germline V gene lookup returns CDR1 MRHNA and CDR2 SNTAGT. The length of the CDR3 is 15 residues. V shed 4 bases and J 4 bases; nucleotides not matched to a gene: 5. The CDR3 reads CASSALAGQYNEQFF. The CDR3 region has the DNA TGTGCCAGCAGTGCGCTAGCGGGACAATACAATGAGCAGTTCTTC.

In DNA form, the CDR3 reads TGTGCCTGGAGGATTACCACGGGCAACTCTGGAAACACCATATATTTT. Translated: CAWRITTGNSGNTIYF. The chain is built from TRBV30 and TRBJ1-3; D call uncertain. V was shortened by 3 bases and J by 0 bases, with 15 bases between the two germline ends. The CDR3 loop spans 16 amino acids. Per the germline V gene, CDR1 is GTSNPN and CDR2 is SVGIG (reference sequence).

J is TRBJ2-2 and V is TRBV18, with D possibly being TRBD2 (6 bases). Trimming took 4 bases from V and 0 from J, leaving 9 bases between them. CDR1 and CDR2 (germline): KGHSH, LQKENI. The CDR3 length is 15 residues. The CDR3 bases are TGTGCCAGCTCACGGGGGGTCGCGAACACCGGGGAGCTGTTTTTT. This sequence encodes CASSRGVANTGELFF.

In the case of this clone: Within the sample, other DNA sequences also encode this same CDR3. The V and J genes are TRBV5-6 and TRBJ2-5, with unresolved D. Trimming cost V 6 bases and J 1 base, with 13 bases left between them. The CDR3 consists of 14 residues. Looked up from germline, CDR1 is SGHDT and CDR2 is YYEEEE. This CDR3 reads CASNSLKAQETQYF. Written as DNA, the CDR3 is TGTGCCAGCAACAGCTTAAAAGCCCAAGAGACCCAGTACTTC.

V and J are TRBV29-1 and TRBJ2-1; unclear D gene. Germline CDR1 and CDR2: SQVTM and ANQGSEA. The CDR3 spans 14 residues. Trimming took off 7 bases at V and 2 bases at J, with 15 bases between the two ends. The CDR3 sequence: CSGTYGVPYNEQFF. The CDR3 nucleotides are TGCAGCGGAACCTATGGGGTACCCTACAATGAGCAGTTCTTC.